This is a list of T cell receptor beta chains from one sample in a study of post-analysis software for immune sequencing data. TCRdb reprocessed the PCR reads via MiXCR and lists one record per CDR3 protein. This table has around 710,000 distinct CDR3 sequences, approximately 44% appearing once. Sequencing was done on a sample of blood. The receptors originated from a girl aged 5-17 years with multiple sclerosis. Each CDR3 is given with its conserved first and last residue. The order of the fields is D gene, V gene, J gene, clone size, CDR3 DNA, CDR3 protein. A D gene is named only where the DNA matches it firmly. Size is stated for part of the rows, as once, few or many counts, or as a class when the clone is expanded.

d_call: TRBD2
v_call: TRBV20-1
j_call: TRBJ2-1
clone_size: -
cdr3_nt: TGCAGGGGGGAGCTTGGCGGGAGGGACTCCTACAATGAGCAGGTCTTC
cdr3_aa: CRGELGGRDSYNEQVF

d_call: TRBD2
v_call: TRBV20-1
j_call: TRBJ2-3
clone_size: -
cdr3_nt: TGCAGTGCACCGAGCGGGAGCGATACGCAGTATTTT
cdr3_aa: CSAPSGSDTQYF

d_call: -
v_call: TRBV5-8
j_call: TRBJ2-5
clone_size: -
cdr3_nt: TGTGCCAGCAGCTTGCCTCTTGGGGGGCGCCAAGAGACCCAGTACTTC
cdr3_aa: CASSLPLGGRQETQYF

d_call: -
v_call: TRBV6-1
j_call: TRBJ2-5
clone_size: few
cdr3_nt: TGTGCCAGCAGTGAAGACTGGGAGACCCAGTACTTC
cdr3_aa: CASSEDWETQYF

d_call: -
v_call: TRBV7-9
j_call: TRBJ2-1
clone_size: -
cdr3_nt: TGTGCCAGCAGTCAGGAGGCGGACCTCTCCTACAATGAGCAGTTCTTC
cdr3_aa: CASSQEADLSYNEQFF

d_call: TRBD1
v_call: TRBV28
j_call: TRBJ2-7
clone_size: few
cdr3_nt: TGTGCCAGCAGTCCTGACAGGGTAAACGACGAGCAGTACTTC
cdr3_aa: CASSPDRVNDEQYF

d_call: TRBD2
v_call: TRBV7-3
j_call: TRBJ2-1
clone_size: few
cdr3_nt: TGTGCCAGCAGCCCCCGGGGGGGGGAGGGTAATGAGCAGTTCTTC
cdr3_aa: CASSPRGGEGNEQFF

d_call: TRBD1
v_call: TRBV30
j_call: TRBJ2-1
clone_size: -
cdr3_nt: TGTGCCTGGAGCCCTAGGGGACAGGGCCGTACGGATGAGCAGTTCTTC
cdr3_aa: CAWSPRGQGRTDEQFF

d_call: -
v_call: TRBV29-1
j_call: TRBJ1-5
clone_size: -
cdr3_nt: TGCAGCGTTGGGGGGGTAGGGAGTAGCAATCAGCCCCAGCATTTT
cdr3_aa: CSVGGVGSSNQPQHF

d_call: TRBD2
v_call: TRBV11-1
j_call: TRBJ2-7
clone_size: -
cdr3_nt: TGTGCCAGCAGCTCCTACATCGGCGGGAGTGGGTACGAGCAGTACTTC
cdr3_aa: CASSSYIGGSGYEQYF

d_call: TRBD2
v_call: TRBV6-2/TRBV6-3
j_call: TRBJ2-7
clone_size: -
cdr3_nt: TGTGCCAGCAAACTTTCACTAGCGGGAGGACACGAGCAGTACTTC
cdr3_aa: CASKLSLAGGHEQYF

d_call: -
v_call: TRBV20-1
j_call: TRBJ2-7
clone_size: -
cdr3_nt: TGCAGTGCTAGAGATCGTAGCCGATTCTACGAGCAGTACTTC
cdr3_aa: CSARDRSRFYEQYF

d_call: -
v_call: TRBV7-9
j_call: TRBJ1-2
clone_size: -
cdr3_nt: TGTGCCAGCAGCTTTGGAACAGACTATGGCTGCACCTTC
cdr3_aa: CASSFGTDYGCTF

d_call: -
v_call: TRBV4-3
j_call: TRBJ2-5
clone_size: -
cdr3_nt: TGCGCCAGCAGCCAAGAGTGCGGAGCTCCGGGGGTGCGAGAGACCCAGTACTTC
cdr3_aa: CASSQECGAPGVRETQYF

d_call: -
v_call: TRBV7-2
j_call: TRBJ2-3
clone_size: -
cdr3_nt: TGTGCCAGCAGCTTAGAGGCCGGGAGAACTGTAGATACGCAGTATTTT
cdr3_aa: CASSLEAGRTVDTQYF

d_call: TRBD1
v_call: TRBV20-1
j_call: TRBJ2-7
clone_size: few
cdr3_nt: TGCAGTGCTCGACAGGGTCGCGAGCAGTACTTC
cdr3_aa: CSARQGREQYF

d_call: -
v_call: TRBV20-1
j_call: TRBJ2-5
clone_size: few
cdr3_nt: TGCAGTGCTAAGGACCCGGGGGTGGAGACCCAGTACTTC
cdr3_aa: CSAKDPGVETQYF

d_call: -
v_call: TRBV4-3
j_call: TRBJ2-6
clone_size: -
cdr3_nt: TGCGCCAGCAGCCAAGATGTTGGTCAAAAATACTCTGGGGCCAACGTCCTGACTTTC
cdr3_aa: CASSQDVGQKYSGANVLTF

d_call: -
v_call: TRBV25-1
j_call: TRBJ2-7
clone_size: -
cdr3_nt: TGTGCCAGCAGTGATCCGGGACTGCCCGAGCAGTACTTC
cdr3_aa: CASSDPGLPEQYF

d_call: -
v_call: TRBV7-9
j_call: TRBJ1-2
clone_size: few
cdr3_nt: TGTGCCAGCAGCTTATCTCAGGGCGATGGCTACACCTTC
cdr3_aa: CASSLSQGDGYTF

d_call: TRBD2
v_call: TRBV20-1
j_call: TRBJ2-4
clone_size: -
cdr3_nt: TGCAGTGCTAGTAAGATAGCGGGAGGGCAGGTCGGAGCCAAAAACATTCAGTACTTC
cdr3_aa: CSASKIAGGQVGAKNIQYF

d_call: -
v_call: TRBV24-1
j_call: TRBJ2-7
clone_size: -
cdr3_nt: TGTGCCACCAGTGATGGACCCCCGGTATTCGAGCAGTACTTC
cdr3_aa: CATSDGPPVFEQYF

d_call: TRBD2
v_call: TRBV4-3
j_call: TRBJ2-1
clone_size: many
cdr3_nt: TGCGCCAGCAGCCAACTTGAACTAGCGGGACTCAATGAGCAGTTCTTC
cdr3_aa: CASSQLELAGLNEQFF